The clone carrying this T cell receptor beta chain was found a few times. What it binds is not known. TCRbeta library preparation incorporated unique molecular identifiers. TCRdb reprocessed the PCR reads via MiXCR and lists one record per CDR3 protein. The top ten hold roughly 30% of the sample, which has about 78,000 distinct CDR3 sequences, 14% seen once. This sample is part of a study of T-cell reconstitution after alpha-beta-depleted transplantation in children. Regarding the study as a whole: After transplant, at about two months, alpha-beta T cells were reportedly derived from several hundred expanded graft clones. Surviving recipient T cells and thymic progenitors produced the high day-60 TCRbeta diversity seen in some patients. Newly generated T cells supplied most T-cell counts and diversity one year post-transplant.

The source of this sequence is a male patient aged 2-9 years who had a stem cell transplant for acute lymphoblastic leukemia, so the T cells may come from the graft donor. This specimen consisted of PBMCs, mostly from graft donor cells, obtained 180 days after TCRalphabeta/CD19-depleted stem cell transplant.

This chain's CDR3 is CASSGLAKNIQYF. The CDR3 coding sequence is TGTGCCAGCAGTGGCCTAGCCAAAAACATTCAGTACTTC. This chain connects TRBV12-3 or TRBV12-4 to TRBJ2-4; D is uncertain. The V end was cut by 5 bases, the J end by 0 bases, with 5 bases between. The CDR3 length is 13 residues.